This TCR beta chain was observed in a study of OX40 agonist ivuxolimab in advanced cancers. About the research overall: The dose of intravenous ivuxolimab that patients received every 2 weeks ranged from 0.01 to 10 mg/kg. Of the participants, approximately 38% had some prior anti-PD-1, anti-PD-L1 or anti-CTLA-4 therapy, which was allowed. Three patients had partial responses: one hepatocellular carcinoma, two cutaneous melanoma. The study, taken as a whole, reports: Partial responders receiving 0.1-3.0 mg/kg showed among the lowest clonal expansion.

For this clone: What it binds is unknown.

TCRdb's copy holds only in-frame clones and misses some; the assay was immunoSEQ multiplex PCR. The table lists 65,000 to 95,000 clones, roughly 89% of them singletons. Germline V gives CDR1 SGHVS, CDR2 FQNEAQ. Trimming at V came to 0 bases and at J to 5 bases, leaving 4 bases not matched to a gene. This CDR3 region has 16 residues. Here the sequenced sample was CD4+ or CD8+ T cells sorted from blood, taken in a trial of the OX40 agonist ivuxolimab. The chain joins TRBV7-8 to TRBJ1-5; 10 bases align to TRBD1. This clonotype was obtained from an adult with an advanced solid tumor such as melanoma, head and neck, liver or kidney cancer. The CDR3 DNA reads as TGTGCCAGCAGCTTAGCAGGGGGGACAGGGGATCAGCCCCAGCATTTT. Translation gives CASSLAGGTGDQPQHF.